This T cell receptor beta chain was found in a study of T cells in narcolepsy. Study-level findings and limits: HCRT-specific and TRIB2-specific autoreactive clonotypes appeared among same-patient CSF and blood CD4+ clonotypes.

In this sample, this clone turned up once. Its antigen is unknown. Per the germline V gene, CDR1 is SGHRS and CDR2 is YFSETQ. The length of the CDR3 is 14 residues. With 4 bases clipped from V and 2 bases from J, the junction kept 4 bases outside the gene matches. Sequencing was performed with immunoSEQ multiplex PCR; in TCRdb, only in-frame clones are kept and a portion is missing. The sample contains approximately 25,000 clones, about 60% of which appear only once. The receptor was isolated from a human donor in good health. The specimen was memory (CD45RA-) CD4+ T cells from blood. This sequence joins TRBV5-1 and TRBJ2-7; 9 bases match TRBD1. CDR3 coding DNA: TGCGCCAGCAGCCAGACAGGGGGGCCCTACGAGCAGTACTTC. As protein: CASSQTGGPYEQYF.